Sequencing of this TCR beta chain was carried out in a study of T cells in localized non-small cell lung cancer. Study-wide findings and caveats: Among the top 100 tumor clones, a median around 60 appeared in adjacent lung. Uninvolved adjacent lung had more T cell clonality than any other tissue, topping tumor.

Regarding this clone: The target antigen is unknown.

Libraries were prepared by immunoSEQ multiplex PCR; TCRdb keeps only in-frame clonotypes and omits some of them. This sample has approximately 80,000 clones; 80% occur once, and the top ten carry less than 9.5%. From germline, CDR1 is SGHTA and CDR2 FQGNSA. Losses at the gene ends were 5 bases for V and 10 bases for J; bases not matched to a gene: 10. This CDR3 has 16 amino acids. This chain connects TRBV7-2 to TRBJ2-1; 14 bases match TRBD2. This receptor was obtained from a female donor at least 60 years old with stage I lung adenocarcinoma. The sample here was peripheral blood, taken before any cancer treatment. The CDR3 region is CASSREGTSGSKEQFF. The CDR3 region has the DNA TGTGCCAGCAGCCGAGAGGGGACTAGCGGGAGTAAGGAGCAGTTCTTC.